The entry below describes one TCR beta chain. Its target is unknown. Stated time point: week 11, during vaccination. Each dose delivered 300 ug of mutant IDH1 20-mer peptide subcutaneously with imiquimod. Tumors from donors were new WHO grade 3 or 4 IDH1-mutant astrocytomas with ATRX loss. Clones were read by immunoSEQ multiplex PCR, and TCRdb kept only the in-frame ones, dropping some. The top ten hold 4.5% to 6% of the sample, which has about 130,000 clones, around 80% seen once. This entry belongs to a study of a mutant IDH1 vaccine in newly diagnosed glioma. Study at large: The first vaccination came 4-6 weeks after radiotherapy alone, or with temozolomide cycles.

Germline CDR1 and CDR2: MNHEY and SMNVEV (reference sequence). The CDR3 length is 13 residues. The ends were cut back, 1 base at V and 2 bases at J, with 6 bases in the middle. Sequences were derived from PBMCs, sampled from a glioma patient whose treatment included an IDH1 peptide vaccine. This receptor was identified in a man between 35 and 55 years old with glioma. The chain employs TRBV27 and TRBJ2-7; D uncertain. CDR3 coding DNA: TGTGCCAGCAGTTTATTCCCTACCTACGAGCAGTACTTC. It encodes CASSLFPTYEQYF.